This T cell receptor (beta chain) emerged from a study of T cells in Graves' hyperthyroidism and ophthalmopathy. This CDR3 has 12 amino acids. From germline, CDR1 is SQVTM and CDR2 ANQGSEA. Trimming took 8 bases from V and 5 from J, leaving 16 bases between them. Study-level findings and limits: In blood, most of the thyroid clonotypes expanded above 0.001 were also present.

This clonotype is a singleton in its sample. The target antigen is unknown. Patients were aged 18 to 65, had disease duration under 2 months, and had newly diagnosed hyperthyroidism. Exclusions: uncontrolled infection, other autoimmune disease, pregnancy, lactation. RNA transcripts served as the template for amplifying TCR beta CDR3 regions. The HTBI set primed first-round TCR CDR3 RT-PCR. One entry per CDR3 protein results from TCRdb running MiXCR on the multiplex PCR reads. The data show roughly 570,000 distinct CDR3 sequences, about 43% seen once. Specimen: peripheral blood or thyroid tissue (not recorded which). This sequence was found in a woman younger than 35 with Graves' hyperthyroidism. This rearrangement joins TRBV29-1 to TRBJ2-7; D is possibly TRBD1 (6 bases). CDR3 sequence (DNA): TGCAGCAGTGGAACAGGGTTGCACGAGCAGTACTTC. Translation gives CSSGTGLHEQYF.